The source of this T cell receptor beta chain is a study of blood T cell repertoires in COVID-19. Study-wide background: There were acute and convalescent COVID-19 samples, and they came from the United States, Italy and Spain. The cDNA or gDNA used as material had been derived from T cells, B-cell-depleted T cells, or PBMCs.

Authors' data handling: Amplification with reference gene primers provided the estimates of nucleated cell counts. Sequencing was performed with immunoSEQ multiplex PCR; in TCRdb, only in-frame clones are kept and a portion is missing. That table supplies the V and J calls and clone size; D and trimming were determined from the DNA. This sample yields around 150,000 clones, of which about 90% are seen a single time; about 2.5% belongs to the top ten. This CDR3 is built from 16 residues. The trim removed 4 bases at V and 3 bases at J, leaving 6 bases unmatched. The germline V gene has CDR1 LGHDT and CDR2 YNNKEL (reference sequence).

The sample taken for sequencing was peripheral blood. The sequence was obtained from a man aged 50-60 years with active COVID-19. The chain uses TRBV3-1 (or the pseudogene TRBV3-2) and TRBJ2-7; TRBD2 aligns across 13 bases. The CDR3 nucleotides read TGTGCCAGCAGCCCCCCGACTAGCGGGGGGTACTACGAGCAGTACTTC. Translation: CASSPPTSGGYYEQYF.